What follows are 16 T cell receptor beta chains derived from one specimen sequenced in a study of cytomegalovirus exposure and HLA in healthy donors. The PCR made use of 60 Vbeta and 13 Jbeta primers. Assay: immunoSEQ multiplex PCR; the TCRdb copy retains only in-frame clones and omits some. This sample's clone table lists tens of thousands of clones. Source material: PBMCs. These receptors were taken from a woman in her thirties or forties in good health and CMV-seronegative.

V gene TRBV9 combines with J gene TRBJ2-3; 8 nucleotides align to TRBD2. This CDR3 comprises 18 residues. V trimming: 0 bases; J trimming: 0 bases; junction bases outside the gene matches: 9. The germline V gene encodes CDR1 SGDLS and CDR2 YYNGEE. This CDR3 is CASSVGEGSGVSTDTQYF. The CDR3 coding sequence is TGTGCCAGCAGCGTAGGCGAGGGTAGCGGGGTCAGCACAGATACGCAGTATTTT.

The rearrangement uses TRBV19 and TRBJ1-2; D not certain. V was shortened by 4 bases and J by 5 bases, with 8 bases between the two germline ends. Germline V gene data show CDR1 as LNHDA and CDR2 as SQIVND (reference sequence). CDR3 length equals 12 residues. CDR3 coding DNA: TGTGCCAGTAGTAATGTGACTTATGGCTACACCTTC. Encoded protein: CASSNVTYGYTF.

This chain links TRBV4-2 with TRBJ2-3; no definite D call. This CDR3 spans 12 amino acids. Trimming removed 3 bases from V and 5 bases from J, with 6 bases in between. Germline V gene data show CDR1 as LGHNA and CDR2 as YNFKEQ. DNA of the CDR3: TGTGCCAGCAGCCAGGAGCTAGATACGCAGTATTTT. It specifies CASSQELDTQYF.

The V call is TRBV28, the J call TRBJ2-7, with TRBD2 matching over 7 bases. V shed 8 bases, J shed 7 bases, and the junction held 11 bases outside the gene matches. The V gene's germline CDR1 is MDHEN and CDR2 SYDVKM. The CDR3 length is 13 residues. CDR3 residues: CASRWAGVGEQYF. CDR3 bases: TGTGCCAGCCGTTGGGCGGGAGTGGGGGAGCAGTACTTC.

Regarding this clone: The sample contains more than one DNA sequence encoding this CDR3. The chain joins TRBV30 to TRBJ2-3; D might be TRBD2 (6 bases). V was cut by 4 bases and J by 5 bases, with 16 bases left in between. This CDR3 is 14 amino acids long. Germline CDR1 GTSNPN, CDR2 SVGIG (reference sequence). CDR3 loop: CAWTPAGGGDTQYF. Written as DNA, the CDR3 is TGTGCCTGGACCCCAGCGGGTGGAGGAGATACGCAGTATTTT.

The chain couples TRBV9 to TRBJ2-2; the match to TRBD2 covers 13 bases. The CDR3 contains 16 residues. The junction had 3 bases not matched to a gene; V was cut back by 3 bases and J by 4 bases. Germline V lookup: CDR1 SGDLS, CDR2 YYNGEE. CDR3 DNA: TGTGCCAGCAGCGCGACTAGCGGGAGGACCACCGGGGAGCTGTTTTTT. Protein: CASSATSGRTTGELFF. Together with reference TRBV9 and TRBJ2-2, the CDR3 gives the full variable domain: DSGVTQTPKHLITATGQRVTLRCSPRSGDLSVYWYQQSLDQGLQFLIQYYNGEERAKGNILERFSAQQFPDLHSELNLSSLELGDSALYFCASSATSGRTTGELFFGEGSRLTVL.

This chain links TRBV25-1 with TRBJ1-1, with no clear D. V lost 4 bases and J 4 bases, leaving 10 bases between the germline ends. The CDR3 is 13 amino acids. Germline V gives CDR1 MGHDK, CDR2 SYGVNS. CDR3: CASSGITGTEAFF. In nucleotides, the CDR3 is TGTGCCAGCAGTGGCATTACCGGCACTGAAGCTTTCTTT.

The chain joins TRBV23-1 to TRBJ1-4, with 7 bases lining up with TRBD1. TRBV23-1 is marked as an open reading frame, function uncertain. V lost 5 bases to trimming and J lost 8 bases; unmatched junction nucleotides: 8. The CDR3 sequence is 14 residues long. CDR3 nucleotide sequence: TGCGCCAGCAGTGGGGACAGCCTCAGGGAAAAACTGTTTTTT. This sequence encodes CASSGDSLREKLFF.

The gene calls are TRBV6-6 and TRBJ2-3; weak D call: TRBD1 (5 bases). The CDR3 runs to 13 residues. The V gene's germline CDR1 is MNHNY and CDR2 SVGAGI (reference sequence). V lost 4 bases, J lost 4 bases, and 9 bases lay in between. CDR3 protein: CASSLQVSDTQYF. Written as DNA, the CDR3 is TGTGCCAGCAGTTTACAGGTTTCAGATACGCAGTATTTT.

The chain recombines TRBV29-1 with TRBJ1-2; the D gene is possibly TRBD1 (5 bases). CDR1 is SQVTM and CDR2 is ANQGSEA in the germline V gene. V lost 3 bases and J lost 8, with 16 bases in between. This CDR3 has 13 amino acids. The CDR3 sequence: CSVERGRNFGYTF. The CDR3 nucleotides read TGCAGCGTTGAGCGGGGCCGGAACTTCGGCTACACCTTC.

The V call is TRBV5-1, the J call TRBJ1-2; D may be TRBD1 (5 bases). Germline CDR1 is SGHRS and CDR2 is YFSETQ. V lost 0 bases and J lost 7, with 10 bases in between. The CDR3 runs 13 residues. Here the CDR3 reads CASSLEGQGGYTF. The CDR3 region has the DNA TGCGCCAGCAGCTTGGAAGGGCAGGGTGGCTACACCTTC.

CDR3 region: CASSSRRVYEQYF. The CDR3 DNA reads as TGTGCCAGCAGTTCGCGGAGGGTCTACGAGCAGTACTTC. The rearrangement joins TRBV27 to TRBJ2-7, with D possibly TRBD2 on 6 matching bases. Germline CDR1 is MNHEY and CDR2 is SMNVEV (reference sequence). V dropped 4 bases and J dropped 3 bases, with 10 bases sitting between them. The CDR3 is made up of 13 amino acids.

This chain uses TRBV6-5 with TRBJ2-1; TRBD1 might be the D (6 bases). Germline CDR1 reads MNHEY; CDR2 reads SVGAGI. Trimming removed 2 bases at V and 0 bases at J, with 8 bases between. The CDR3 totals 15 residues. CDR3 nucleotide sequence: TGTGCCAGCAGTTACAGGGGGACCTCCTACAATGAGCAGTTCTTC. This gives the protein CASSYRGTSYNEQFF.

The V call is TRBV4-2, the J call TRBJ1-1; 8 bases match TRBD1. Losses at the gene ends were 1 base for V and 3 bases for J; bases not matched to a gene: 4. The germline gives CDR1 LGHNA, CDR2 YNFKEQ. The CDR3 loop spans 15 amino acids. CDR3 protein: CASSQVDRGYTEAFF. DNA of the CDR3: TGTGCCAGCAGCCAAGTTGACAGGGGCTACACTGAAGCTTTCTTT.

This chain connects TRBV4-3 to TRBJ2-2, with 9 bases aligning to TRBD1. CDR1 is LGHNA and CDR2 is YSLEER in the germline V gene. Unmatched junction bases numbered 7, after V lost 3 bases and J lost 5 bases. CDR3 size: 16 residues. CDR3 in DNA: TGCGCCAGCAGCCAGCCAGGACAGGGGAGGACCGGGGAGCTGTTTTTT. Translation gives CASSQPGQGRTGELFF.

The chain is built from TRBV6-5 and TRBJ2-3; TRBD1 is a possible D gene (7 bases). The CDR3 is 15 residues long. V lost 7 bases and J lost 3, with 17 bases in between. CDR1 MNHEY and CDR2 SVGAGI come from the germline V gene. The CDR3 loop reads CASTPGGGRTDTQYF. The CDR3 nucleotides are TGTGCCAGCACCCCCGGAGGGGGCAGGACAGATACGCAGTATTTT.